These 7 T cell receptor beta chains were sequenced from one sample in a study of human T cells and chemical hapten exposure. Time point given: pre-sensitization, week 0. The treatment denotes: therapeutic diphenylcyclopropenone sensitization with weekly scalp DPC. Using its own MiXCR run on the RACE reads, TCRdb lists one record per CDR3 protein. The sample has 62,000 or so distinct CDR3 sequences, over 9.5% seen once; the top ten hold approximately 5%. The material was whole blood, obtained in connection with sensitization to the hapten diphenylcyclopropenone (DPC). Receptors were obtained from a woman in her forties or fifties with alopecia areata. Some clones in this sample may be carry-over from other donors' samples.

As to this clonotype: Germline and junction disagree at one end, which may indicate a read error. This chain links TRBV7-7 with TRBJ2-1; tentative D call: TRBD2 (6 bases). This CDR3 has 14 residues. Germline V gene data show CDR1 as SSHAT and CDR2 as FNYEAQ (reference sequence). The CDR3 spells CASSSGRGSGEQFF. The CDR3, as DNA: TGTGCTAGCAGCTCCGGTCGGGGGAGCGGTGAGCAGTTCTTC.

This chain links TRBV20-1 with TRBJ1-2, with D possibly TRBD1 on 6 matching bases. Germline CDR1 and CDR2: DFQATT and SNEGSKA (reference sequence). The CDR3 is 11 amino acids. In nucleotides, the CDR3 is TGCAGCCGGGGGGGCGTCGTAGGCTACACCTTC. It yields the protein CSRGGVVGYTF.

In its sample, this clonotype was seen many times. This sequence joins TRBV3-1 and TRBJ2-7; D gene uncertain. The CDR3 loop spans 14 amino acids. V gave up 4 bases and J gave up 6 bases, with 16 bases separating them. Germline V lookup: CDR1 LGHDT, CDR2 YNNKEL (reference sequence). For the CDR3, the DNA is TGTGCCAGCAGCCCCCTGACCTTGGCTAGCGAGCAGTACTTC. It specifies CASSPLTLASEQYF.

This clonotype was seen many times. The chain uses TRBV7-2 and TRBJ1-1, with D uncertain. Germline CDR1 reads SGHTA; CDR2 reads FQGNSA. CDR3 length: 13 residues. Between the trimmed V and J ends, which lost 6 bases and 1 base, there was a span of 9 bases. The CDR3 DNA reads as TGTGCCAGCAGGTGGGAGGGGAACACTGAAGCTTTCTTT. It yields the protein CASRWEGNTEAFF.

V gene TRBV19 combines with J gene TRBJ2-5, with TRBD2 identical over 12 bases. The CDR3 has 15 amino acids. Unmatched junction bases numbered 7, after V lost 7 bases and J lost 4 bases. CDR1 LNHDA and CDR2 SQIVND come from the germline V gene (reference sequence). This chain's CDR3 is CASTARLAGAETQYF. Here the CDR3 DNA reads TGTGCCAGTACCGCAAGACTAGCGGGAGCAGAGACCCAGTACTTC.

This clonotype occurred once. The rearrangement links TRBV5-6 to TRBJ1-4; 7 positions match TRBD1. Trimming took 4 bases from V and 5 from J; bases not matched to a gene: 14. This CDR3 has 17 residues. Germline V lookup: CDR1 SGHDT, CDR2 YYEEEE. The CDR3 coding sequence is TGTGCCAGCAGCCTTTACAGGGGCCGTTCATTAAATGAAAAACTGTTTTTT. Its protein product is CASSLYRGRSLNEKLFF. The whole variable domain, remainder taken from reference TRBV5-6 and TRBJ1-4, is DAGVTQSPTHLIKTRGQQVTLRCSPKSGHDTVSWYQQALGQGPQFIFQYYEEEERQRGNFPDRFSGHQFPNYSSELNVNALLLGDSALYLCASSLYRGRSLNEKLFFGSGTQLSVL.

This clonotype was observed many times. The genes are TRBV7-8 and TRBJ2-1, with 8 bases aligning to TRBD2. CDR3 length equals 15 residues. Germline assignment: CDR1 SGHVS and CDR2 FQNEAQ. J was trimmed by 2 bases and V by 2 bases; bases with no gene match: 2. The CDR3 protein is CASSLMGLAYNEQFF. Here the CDR3 DNA reads TGTGCCAGCAGCTTAATGGGACTAGCCTACAATGAGCAGTTCTTC.